A selection of T cell receptor beta chains follows, all from one sample in a study of tissue T cells after allogeneic stem cell transplantation. TCRdb keeps only in-frame clones here, not all; method: immunoSEQ multiplex PCR. This sample has 2,000 or so clones, with approximately 68% found just once. Sample: tissue from the stomach, taken at autopsy. These receptors all come from an older female donor with lung cancer. Each CDR3 is given with its conserved first and last residue. Fields, in order: CDR3 protein, CDR3 DNA, clone size, V gene, D gene, J gene. D genes are given only for firm matches. The size entry is marked missing in some rows and otherwise reads once, few, many or a size class.

cdr3_aa: CASSGDSYEQYF
cdr3_nt: TGTGCCAGCAGTGGAGATTCCTACGAGCAGTACTTC
clone_size: .
v_call: TRBV4-2
d_call: .
j_call: TRBJ2-7

cdr3_aa: CASGTGVRYGYTF
cdr3_nt: TGTGCCAGCGGGACAGGGGTTCGGTATGGCTACACCTTC
clone_size: .
v_call: TRBV7-9
d_call: TRBD1
j_call: TRBJ1-2

cdr3_aa: CASSNRDTNYGYTF
cdr3_nt: TGTGCCAGCAGCAACCGGGACACAAACTATGGCTACACCTTC
clone_size: once
v_call: TRBV9
d_call: .
j_call: TRBJ1-2

cdr3_aa: CASSLAGATGELFF
cdr3_nt: TGTGCCAGCAGTCTAGCGGGCGCCACCGGGGAGCTGTTTTTT
clone_size: .
v_call: TRBV27
d_call: TRBD2
j_call: TRBJ2-2

cdr3_aa: CASSPGAAGGQFF
cdr3_nt: TGTGCCAGCAGCCCCGGCGCGGCAGGGGGACAGTTCTTC
clone_size: .
v_call: TRBV11-3
d_call: TRBD1
j_call: TRBJ2-1

cdr3_aa: CASSIGDSYYGYTF
cdr3_nt: TGTGCCAGTAGTATAGGGGACTCCTACTATGGCTACACCTTC
clone_size: .
v_call: TRBV19
d_call: .
j_call: TRBJ1-2

cdr3_aa: CATNSGGNTDTQYF
cdr3_nt: TGTGCCACTAATAGCGGGGGGAACACAGATACGCAGTATTTT
clone_size: .
v_call: TRBV19
d_call: TRBD2
j_call: TRBJ2-3

cdr3_aa: CASTDPGVVEKLFF
cdr3_nt: TGTGCCAGCACGGACCCGGGGGTGGTTGAAAAACTGTTTTTT
clone_size: .
v_call: TRBV6-5
d_call: .
j_call: TRBJ1-4

cdr3_aa: CASSLRLDAAETQYF
cdr3_nt: TGTGCCAGCAGCCTCAGACTGGACGCCGCAGAGACCCAGTACTTC
clone_size: few
v_call: TRBV6-5
d_call: .
j_call: TRBJ2-5

cdr3_aa: CASSPSGRFNEQYF
cdr3_nt: TGCGCCAGCAGTCCTAGCGGGAGATTCAACGAGCAGTACTTC
clone_size: .
v_call: TRBV10-1
d_call: TRBD2
j_call: TRBJ2-7

cdr3_aa: CASSLGPSGYNEQFF
cdr3_nt: TGTGCCAGCAGCTTAGGCCCTAGCGGATACAATGAGCAGTTCTTC
clone_size: .
v_call: TRBV5-5
d_call: TRBD2
j_call: TRBJ2-1

cdr3_aa: CASSKTLGLAADTQYF
cdr3_nt: TGTGCCAGCAGCAAAACTTTAGGACTAGCGGCAGATACGCAGTATTTT
clone_size: .
v_call: TRBV7-2
d_call: TRBD2
j_call: TRBJ2-3

cdr3_aa: CASSPERPHTQYF
cdr3_nt: TGTGCCAGCAGTCCAGAGAGGCCCCATACGCAGTATTTT
clone_size: .
v_call: TRBV12-3/TRBV12-4
d_call: .
j_call: TRBJ2-3

cdr3_aa: CASSGLSYRYSRANVLTF
cdr3_nt: TGTGCCAGCAGTGGGCTCAGTTACCGATACAGTCGGGCCAACGTCCTGACTTTC
clone_size: .
v_call: TRBV2
d_call: .
j_call: TRBJ2-6

cdr3_aa: CASSPYGARTQYF
cdr3_nt: TGTGCCAGCAGCCCATATGGGGCCAGGACCCAGTACTTC
clone_size: .
v_call: TRBV7-9
d_call: .
j_call: TRBJ2-5

cdr3_aa: CASSSDRGYQPQHF
cdr3_nt: TGTGCCAGCAGCTCAGACAGGGGATATCAGCCCCAGCATTTT
clone_size: .
v_call: TRBV7-8
d_call: TRBD1
j_call: TRBJ1-5

cdr3_aa: CASNPQGAIDRYTF
cdr3_nt: TGTGCCAGCAACCCACAGGGGGCGATTGATCGCTACACCTTC
clone_size: .
v_call: TRBV7-3
d_call: TRBD1
j_call: TRBJ1-2

cdr3_aa: CASSQGTSGGAGNEQFF
cdr3_nt: TGCGCCAGCAGCCAAGGGACTAGCGGGGGGGCCGGGAATGAGCAGTTCTTC
clone_size: few
v_call: TRBV4-3
d_call: TRBD2
j_call: TRBJ2-1

cdr3_aa: CASSWDSGTEAFF
cdr3_nt: TGTGCCAGCAGCTGGGATTCGGGGACTGAAGCTTTCTTT
clone_size: few
v_call: TRBV11-3
d_call: .
j_call: TRBJ1-1

cdr3_aa: CASSFGTVEAFF
cdr3_nt: TGTGCCAGCAGTTTCGGGACAGTTGAAGCTTTCTTT
clone_size: .
v_call: TRBV12-3/TRBV12-4
d_call: TRBD1
j_call: TRBJ1-1

cdr3_aa: CASSPPRTGELFF
cdr3_nt: TGCGCCAGCAGCCCTCCACGCACCGGGGAGCTGTTTTTT
clone_size: .
v_call: TRBV4-1
d_call: .
j_call: TRBJ2-2

cdr3_aa: CASSEVYRASGYTF
cdr3_nt: TGTGCCAGCAGTGAAGTCTACAGGGCTTCTGGCTACACCTTC
clone_size: .
v_call: TRBV6-1
d_call: .
j_call: TRBJ1-2

cdr3_aa: CASSAHSTLAGGKQYF
cdr3_nt: TGTGCCAGCAGCGCGCATTCCACACTAGCGGGGGGAAAGCAGTACTTC
clone_size: .
v_call: TRBV3-1/TRBV3-2
d_call: TRBD2
j_call: TRBJ2-7

cdr3_aa: CASSSRGGTTNEKLFF
cdr3_nt: TGTGCCAGTTCCTCCCGGGGTGGAACAACTAATGAAAAACTGTTTTTT
clone_size: .
v_call: TRBV19
d_call: .
j_call: TRBJ1-4

cdr3_aa: CASSPSPPSRSYNEQFF
cdr3_nt: TGTGCCAGCAGCCCATCCCCCCCTAGTAGATCCTACAATGAGCAGTTCTTC
clone_size: large
v_call: TRBV6-2/TRBV6-3
d_call: .
j_call: TRBJ2-1

cdr3_aa: CASSYLTRDQPQHF
cdr3_nt: TGTGCCAGCAGTTACCTTACTAGGGATCAGCCCCAGCATTTT
clone_size: .
v_call: TRBV6-2/TRBV6-3
d_call: .
j_call: TRBJ1-5

cdr3_aa: CASSLGHGARGTEAFF
cdr3_nt: TGTGCCAGCAGCTTAGGACACGGGGCGCGGGGCACTGAAGCTTTCTTT
clone_size: large
v_call: TRBV7-6
d_call: .
j_call: TRBJ1-1

cdr3_aa: CASSLDVVGGRPDTQYF
cdr3_nt: TGTGCCAGCAGCTTAGATGTGGTTGGGGGTCGCCCAGATACGCAGTATTTT
clone_size: .
v_call: TRBV11-3
d_call: .
j_call: TRBJ2-3

cdr3_aa: CASSLGLESEQFF
cdr3_nt: TGTGCCAGCAGCTTAGGATTAGAAAGTGAGCAGTTCTTC
clone_size: .
v_call: TRBV11-2
d_call: .
j_call: TRBJ2-1

cdr3_aa: CASKGTTDTQYF
cdr3_nt: TGTGCCAGTAAGGGGACGACAGATACGCAGTATTTT
clone_size: .
v_call: TRBV19
d_call: .
j_call: TRBJ2-3

cdr3_aa: CAIKTSGRAGEQFF
cdr3_nt: TGTGCCATCAAGACTAGCGGGAGGGCAGGTGAGCAGTTCTTC
clone_size: large
v_call: TRBV10-3
d_call: TRBD2
j_call: TRBJ2-1

cdr3_aa: CASSPNRGVTEAFF
cdr3_nt: TGTGCCAGCTCACCGAACAGGGGTGTCACTGAAGCTTTCTTT
clone_size: .
v_call: TRBV18
d_call: TRBD1
j_call: TRBJ1-1

cdr3_aa: CASSNHGLAGELFF
cdr3_nt: TGTGCCAGCAGTAACCACGGACTAGCCGGGGAGCTGTTTTTT
clone_size: .
v_call: TRBV6-6
d_call: TRBD2
j_call: TRBJ2-2

cdr3_aa: CASTMISGTGIFNEQFF
cdr3_nt: TGTGCCAGCACGATGATCTCCGGGACAGGGATTTTCAATGAGCAGTTCTTC
clone_size: .
v_call: TRBV2
d_call: TRBD1
j_call: TRBJ2-1

cdr3_aa: CASSLTSGGPLSYEQYF
cdr3_nt: TGTGCCAGCAGCTTGACTAGCGGGGGCCCACTCTCCTACGAGCAGTACTTC
clone_size: .
v_call: TRBV5-4
d_call: TRBD2
j_call: TRBJ2-7

cdr3_aa: CASSIVPPGSLTDTQYF
cdr3_nt: TGTGCCAGTAGTATAGTTCCTCCGGGATCTCTCACAGATACGCAGTATTTT
clone_size: few
v_call: TRBV19
d_call: .
j_call: TRBJ2-3

cdr3_aa: CASSLQGQETQYF
cdr3_nt: TGTGCCAGCAGTTTGCAGGGTCAAGAGACCCAGTACTTC
clone_size: .
v_call: TRBV12-3/TRBV12-4
d_call: .
j_call: TRBJ2-5

cdr3_aa: CASSYRSPRDYEQYF
cdr3_nt: TGTGCCAGCAGTTATAGAAGTCCACGAGACTACGAGCAGTACTTC
clone_size: .
v_call: TRBV6-6
d_call: .
j_call: TRBJ2-7

cdr3_aa: CASSLASSAYNEQFF
cdr3_nt: TGTGCCAGCAGCTTGGCTAGTTCAGCCTACAATGAGCAGTTCTTC
clone_size: .
v_call: TRBV7-9
d_call: .
j_call: TRBJ2-1

cdr3_aa: CASSPGTGPQGNSPLHF
cdr3_nt: TGTGCTAGCAGCCCTGGGACCGGGCCTCAGGGGAACTCACCCCTCCACTTT
clone_size: .
v_call: TRBV6-2/TRBV6-3
d_call: .
j_call: TRBJ1-6

cdr3_aa: CASSLARTDTQYF
cdr3_nt: TGTGCCAGCAGCTTAGCTCGCACAGATACGCAGTATTTT
clone_size: .
v_call: TRBV7-8
d_call: .
j_call: TRBJ2-3

cdr3_aa: CASSLAAGDGYTF
cdr3_nt: TGTGCCAGCAGCTTAGCCGCCGGAGATGGCTACACCTTC
clone_size: hyperexpanded
v_call: TRBV7-9
d_call: .
j_call: TRBJ1-2

cdr3_aa: CASSLVGGSYNEQFF
cdr3_nt: TGTGCCAGCAGCTTAGTGGGGGGATCCTACAATGAGCAGTTCTTC
clone_size: once
v_call: TRBV13
d_call: .
j_call: TRBJ2-1

cdr3_aa: CASKRGDFSYNEQFF
cdr3_nt: TGTGCCAGCAAAAGGGGTGACTTCTCCTACAATGAGCAGTTCTTC
clone_size: .
v_call: TRBV6-5
d_call: .
j_call: TRBJ2-1

cdr3_aa: CASSLTRGGNEQFF
cdr3_nt: TGTGCCAGCAGTTTGACGAGAGGGGGCAATGAGCAGTTCTTC
clone_size: few
v_call: TRBV6-2/TRBV6-3
d_call: .
j_call: TRBJ2-1

cdr3_aa: CAWRSGWGNEQFF
cdr3_nt: TGTGCCTGGAGAAGCGGTTGGGGCAATGAGCAGTTCTTC
clone_size: .
v_call: TRBV30
d_call: .
j_call: TRBJ2-1

cdr3_aa: CASSSGIAGELFF
cdr3_nt: TGTGCCAGTAGTAGCGGGATCGCTGGGGAGCTGTTTTTT
clone_size: .
v_call: TRBV19
d_call: .
j_call: TRBJ2-2

cdr3_aa: CASSLAFGGAGETQYF
cdr3_nt: TGCGCCAGCAGCTTGGCCTTCGGGGGGGCAGGGGAGACCCAGTACTTC
clone_size: .
v_call: TRBV5-1
d_call: TRBD2
j_call: TRBJ2-5

cdr3_aa: CASSQEGDRGFYEQYF
cdr3_nt: TGTGCCAGCAGCCAAGAAGGGGACAGGGGATTCTACGAGCAGTACTTC
clone_size: .
v_call: TRBV4-2
d_call: TRBD1
j_call: TRBJ2-7

cdr3_aa: CASSQDPGSTYNEQFF
cdr3_nt: TGCGCCAGCAGCCAAGATCCAGGGTCTACCTACAATGAGCAGTTCTTC
clone_size: few
v_call: TRBV4-1
d_call: .
j_call: TRBJ2-1

cdr3_aa: CASSLASGVSYNEQFF
cdr3_nt: TGTGCCAGCAGCTTAGCTAGCGGGGTCTCCTACAATGAGCAGTTCTTC
clone_size: .
v_call: TRBV7-3
d_call: TRBD2
j_call: TRBJ2-1

cdr3_aa: CSVGDTTGELFF
cdr3_nt: TGCAGCGTCGGGGACACCACCGGGGAGCTGTTTTTT
clone_size: .
v_call: TRBV29-1
d_call: .
j_call: TRBJ2-2

cdr3_aa: CASSRGGQGHEQFF
cdr3_nt: TGTGCCAGCAGCCGAGGAGGGCAGGGCCATGAGCAGTTCTTC
clone_size: few
v_call: TRBV3-1/TRBV3-2
d_call: .
j_call: TRBJ2-1

cdr3_aa: CSASWGTSHSNQPQHF
cdr3_nt: TGCAGTGCTAGTTGGGGGACTTCTCATAGCAATCAGCCCCAGCATTTT
clone_size: few
v_call: TRBV20-1
d_call: .
j_call: TRBJ1-5

cdr3_aa: CASSYSRGPSYNEQFF
cdr3_nt: TGTGCCAGCAGTTACTCGAGAGGGCCCTCCTACAATGAGCAGTTCTTC
clone_size: .
v_call: TRBV6-5
d_call: .
j_call: TRBJ2-1

cdr3_aa: CASSYMAGTTEAFF
cdr3_nt: TGTGCCAGCAGTTACATGGCAGGGACCACTGAAGCTTTCTTT
clone_size: few
v_call: TRBV6-2/TRBV6-3
d_call: .
j_call: TRBJ1-1

cdr3_aa: CASRWRVGELFF
cdr3_nt: TGTGCCAGCAGGTGGAGGGTTGGGGAGCTGTTTTTT
clone_size: .
v_call: TRBV2
d_call: .
j_call: TRBJ2-2

cdr3_aa: CASSFAGRNEQYF
cdr3_nt: TGTGCCAGCAGTTTCGCAGGGAGGAACGAGCAGTACTTC
clone_size: .
v_call: TRBV6-2/TRBV6-3
d_call: .
j_call: TRBJ2-7